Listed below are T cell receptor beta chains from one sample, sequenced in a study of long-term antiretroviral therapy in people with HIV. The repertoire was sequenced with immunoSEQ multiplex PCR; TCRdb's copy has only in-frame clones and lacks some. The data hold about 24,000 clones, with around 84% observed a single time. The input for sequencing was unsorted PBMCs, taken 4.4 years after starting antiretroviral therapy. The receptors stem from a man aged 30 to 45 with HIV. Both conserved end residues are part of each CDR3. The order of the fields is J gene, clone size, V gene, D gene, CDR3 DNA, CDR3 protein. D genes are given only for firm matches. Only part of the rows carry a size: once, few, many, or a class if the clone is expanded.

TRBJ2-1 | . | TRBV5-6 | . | TGTGCCAGCAGCTTGATAGGCTCCTACAATGAGCAGTTCTTC | CASSLIGSYNEQFF
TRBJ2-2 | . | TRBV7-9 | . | TGTGCCAGCAGCTTTCCAGGGGAAGACGGGGAGCTGTTTTTT | CASSFPGEDGELFF
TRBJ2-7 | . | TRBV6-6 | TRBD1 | TGTGCCAGCAAGACAGGGAGCTCCTACGAGCAGTACTTC | CASKTGSSYEQYF
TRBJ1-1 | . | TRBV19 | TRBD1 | TGTGCCAGTAGTGTGGGACAGGGCAGCACTGAAGCTTTCTTT | CASSVGQGSTEAFF
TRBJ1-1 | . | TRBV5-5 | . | TGTGCCAGCAGCCTAGGTTCGAGTATGAACACTGAAGCTTTCTTT | CASSLGSSMNTEAFF
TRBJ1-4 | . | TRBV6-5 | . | TGTGCCAGCAGTTATTCCCCAGGATTGCTTGGGGAAAAACTGTTTTTT | CASSYSPGLLGEKLFF
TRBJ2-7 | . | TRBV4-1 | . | TGCGCCAGCAGCCAAGGACAGACCTACGAGCAGTACTTC | CASSQGQTYEQYF
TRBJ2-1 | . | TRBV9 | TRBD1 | TGTGCCAGCAACCCTGGACAGGGGGACTACAATGAGCAGTTCTTC | CASNPGQGDYNEQFF
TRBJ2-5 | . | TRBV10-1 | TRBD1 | TGCGCCAGCAGTGGCCCCCAACAGGGGGATGACCAAGAGACCCAGTACTTC | CASSGPQQGDDQETQYF
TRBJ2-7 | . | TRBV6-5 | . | TGTGCCAGCAGTTACAACGTCCGCCCCGTGGACGAGCAGTACTTC | CASSYNVRPVDEQYF
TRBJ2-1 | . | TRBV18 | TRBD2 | TGTGCCAGCTCACCATCCCGACTAGCGGGGGGCTACAATGAGCAGTTCTTC | CASSPSRLAGGYNEQFF
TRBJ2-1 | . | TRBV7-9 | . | TGTGCCAGCAGAGGGTGGAGCTCCTACAATGAGCAGTTCTTC | CASRGWSSYNEQFF
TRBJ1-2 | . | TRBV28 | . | TGTGCCAGCACTAGGGGGGGATTCTATGGCTACACCTTC | CASTRGGFYGYTF
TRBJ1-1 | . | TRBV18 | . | TGTGCCAGCTCGCTTGACGAGTTGGGCACTGAAGCTTTCTTT | CASSLDELGTEAFF
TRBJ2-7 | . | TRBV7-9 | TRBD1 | TGTGCCAGCAGCTCAGAGGGACAGGGGTGGTACGAGCAGTACTTC | CASSSEGQGWYEQYF
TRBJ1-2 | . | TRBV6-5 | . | TGTGCCAGCAGTTACAGGCAGGGAGGCTATGGCTACACCTTC | CASSYRQGGYGYTF
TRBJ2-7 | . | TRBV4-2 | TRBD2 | TGTGCCAGCAGCCAGGTTGGGGAGGGGGAGCAGTACTTC | CASSQVGEGEQYF
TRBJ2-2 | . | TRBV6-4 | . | TGTGCCAGCAGTGACGGGGCAGGGGGGTCCGGGGAGCTGTTTTTT | CASSDGAGGSGELFF
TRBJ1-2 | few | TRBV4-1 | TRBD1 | TGCGCCAGCAGCCAAGCGACAGGGAGCTATGGCTACACCTTC | CASSQATGSYGYTF
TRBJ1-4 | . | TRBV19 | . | TGTGCCAGTAGTACCCTTTGGCAGGGTGGAAATGAAAAACTGTTTTTT | CASSTLWQGGNEKLFF
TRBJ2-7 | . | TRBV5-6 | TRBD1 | TGTGCCAGCAGCTCACGGACAGGGGAGGGTTACGAGCAGTACTTC | CASSSRTGEGYEQYF
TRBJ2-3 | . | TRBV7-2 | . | TGTGCCAGCAGTCTGCAGTATTTT | CASSLQYF
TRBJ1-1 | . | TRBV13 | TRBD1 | TGTGCCAGCAGCAGTGGACAGGGCAGCACTGAAGCTTTCTTT | CASSSGQGSTEAFF
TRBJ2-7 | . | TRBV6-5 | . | TGTGCCAGCTTAGGCCGAAACTCCTACGAGCAGTACTTC | CASLGRNSYEQYF
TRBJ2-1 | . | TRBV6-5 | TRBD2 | TGTGCCAGCAGTTACCGTGTAGCGGGGGGGCGGGATGAGCAGTTCTTC | CASSYRVAGGRDEQFF
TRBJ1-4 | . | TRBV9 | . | TGTGCCAGCAGCAGAGCCTCAGGGAGCGAAAAACTGTTTTTT | CASSRASGSEKLFF
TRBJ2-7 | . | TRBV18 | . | TGTGCCAGCTCACCTCCGGACAGAGCGAGCTACGAGCAGTACTTC | CASSPPDRASYEQYF
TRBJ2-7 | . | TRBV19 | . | TGTGCCAGTAGTTTACAGAGCCCCTCCTACGAGCAGTACTTC | CASSLQSPSYEQYF
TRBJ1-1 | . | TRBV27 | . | TGTGCCAGCAGTTCCCGGGGGCAGGGGCACACTGAAGCTTTCTTT | CASSSRGQGHTEAFF
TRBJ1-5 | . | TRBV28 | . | TGTGCCAGCAGGACACTCCGTGGGGGCCTTAGCAATCAGCCCCAGCATTTT | CASRTLRGGLSNQPQHF
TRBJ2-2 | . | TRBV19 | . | TGTGCCAGTAGTACGGAGGGACTGACCGGGGAGCTGTTTTTT | CASSTEGLTGELFF
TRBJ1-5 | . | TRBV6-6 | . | TGTGCCAGCAGTTTGGGACGCAGTCCTCCTTCGCCCCAGCATTTT | CASSLGRSPPSPQHF
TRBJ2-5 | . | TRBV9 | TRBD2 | TGTGCCAGCAGCGTAGGCGGGGGTAAGGAGACCCAGTACTTC | CASSVGGGKETQYF
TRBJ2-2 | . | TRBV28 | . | TGTGCCAGCAGTTCCATGGACAGAACCACCGGGGAGCTGTTTTTT | CASSSMDRTTGELFF
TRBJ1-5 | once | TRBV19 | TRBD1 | TGTGCCAGTAGTAAACAGGGGTATGGTCAGCCCCAGCATTTT | CASSKQGYGQPQHF
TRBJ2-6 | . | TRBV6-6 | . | TGTGCCAGCACCTCGGGACTGCCCTCTGGGGCCAACGTCCTGACTTTC | CASTSGLPSGANVLTF
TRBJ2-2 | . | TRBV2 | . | TGTGCCAGAGACCGGGACACCGAATTCACCGGGGAGCTGTTTTTT | CARDRDTEFTGELFF
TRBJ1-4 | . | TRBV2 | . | TGTGCCCAAAGTCGGGACTCCTTTATTGGGGAACTGTTTTTT | CAQSRDSFIGELFF
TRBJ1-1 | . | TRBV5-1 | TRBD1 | TGCGCCAGCAGCTCCGAGGGGGCAGCTGAAGCTTTCTTT | CASSSEGAAEAFF
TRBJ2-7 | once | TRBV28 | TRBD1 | TGTGCCAGCAGGACAGGGGGTGCCCCTAATGAGCAGTACTTC | CASRTGGAPNEQYF
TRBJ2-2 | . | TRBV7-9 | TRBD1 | TGTGCCAGCAGCTTAGACGGGACAGGGTGGTCCGGGGAGCTGTTTTTT | CASSLDGTGWSGELFF
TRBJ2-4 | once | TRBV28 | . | TGTGCCAGCAGCCTGGACAGACCGAAAGCCAAAAACATTCAGTACTTC | CASSLDRPKAKNIQYF
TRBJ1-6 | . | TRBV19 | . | TGTGCCAGTACCTCATCAAACTCACCCCTCCACTTT | CASTSSNSPLHF
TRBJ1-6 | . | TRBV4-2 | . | TGTGCCAGCAGCCAAGGGACAAGCACTGAGAGCTCCTATAATTCACCCCTCCACTTT | CASSQGTSTESSYNSPLHF
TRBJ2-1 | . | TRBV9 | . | TGTGCCAGCAGCTCCCGGAGAGGCGGATTCGGTGAGCAGTTCTTC | CASSSRRGGFGEQFF
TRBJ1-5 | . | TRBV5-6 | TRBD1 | TGTGCCAGCAGCGGGACAGATCACTCCGACAATCAGCCCCAGCATTTT | CASSGTDHSDNQPQHF
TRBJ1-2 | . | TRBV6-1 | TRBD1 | TGTGCCAGCAGTGATTGGGACAGGGCCCTTCTCGGCTATGGCTACACCTTC | CASSDWDRALLGYGYTF
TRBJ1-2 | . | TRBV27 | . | TGTGCCAGCACTCGCGGAGAGGGAAACTATGGCTACACCTTC | CASTRGEGNYGYTF
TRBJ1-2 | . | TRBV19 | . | TGTGCCAGTGCCGACGGGATCTATGGCTACACCTTC | CASADGIYGYTF
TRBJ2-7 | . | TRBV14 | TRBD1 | TGTGCCAGCAGCCAAAGCCGGACAGGGGGCTTGGGGGAGCAGTACTTC | CASSQSRTGGLGEQYF
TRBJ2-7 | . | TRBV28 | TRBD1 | TGTGCCAGCGGACCGGGACAGGCTATTTACGAGCAGTACTTC | CASGPGQAIYEQYF
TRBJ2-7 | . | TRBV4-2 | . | TGTGCCAGCAGCCAGGGCGGGGTGACCTACGAGCAGTACTTC | CASSQGGVTYEQYF
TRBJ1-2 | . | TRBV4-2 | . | TGTGCCAGCAGCCAAGATCTCCGAGGGGATGGCTACACCTTC | CASSQDLRGDGYTF
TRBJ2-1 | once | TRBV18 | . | TGTGCCAGCTCACCTAGTAGCTCCTACAATGAGCAGTTCTTC | CASSPSSSYNEQFF
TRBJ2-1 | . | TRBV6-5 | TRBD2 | TGTGCCAGCAGTGGACTAGCAAGTCCCCTTTCTTCTCAGTTCTTC | CASSGLASPLSSQFF